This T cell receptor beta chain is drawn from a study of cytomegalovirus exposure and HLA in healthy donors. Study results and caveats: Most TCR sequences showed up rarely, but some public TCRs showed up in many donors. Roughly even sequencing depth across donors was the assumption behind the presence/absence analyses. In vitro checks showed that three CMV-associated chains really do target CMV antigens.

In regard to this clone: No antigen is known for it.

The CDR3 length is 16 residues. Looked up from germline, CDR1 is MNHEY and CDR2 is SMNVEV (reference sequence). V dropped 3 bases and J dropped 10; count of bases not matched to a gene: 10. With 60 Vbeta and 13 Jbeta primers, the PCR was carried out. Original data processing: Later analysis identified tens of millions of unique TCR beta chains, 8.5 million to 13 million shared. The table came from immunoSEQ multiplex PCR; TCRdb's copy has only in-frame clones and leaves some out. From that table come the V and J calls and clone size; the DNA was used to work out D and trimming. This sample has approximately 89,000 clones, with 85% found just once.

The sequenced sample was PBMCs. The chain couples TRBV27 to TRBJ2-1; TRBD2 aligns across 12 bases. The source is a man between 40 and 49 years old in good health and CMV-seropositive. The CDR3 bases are TGTGCCAGCAGTTTGAGAGGGACTAGCGGGCCCCGGGAGCAGTTCTTC. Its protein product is CASSLRGTSGPREQFF.